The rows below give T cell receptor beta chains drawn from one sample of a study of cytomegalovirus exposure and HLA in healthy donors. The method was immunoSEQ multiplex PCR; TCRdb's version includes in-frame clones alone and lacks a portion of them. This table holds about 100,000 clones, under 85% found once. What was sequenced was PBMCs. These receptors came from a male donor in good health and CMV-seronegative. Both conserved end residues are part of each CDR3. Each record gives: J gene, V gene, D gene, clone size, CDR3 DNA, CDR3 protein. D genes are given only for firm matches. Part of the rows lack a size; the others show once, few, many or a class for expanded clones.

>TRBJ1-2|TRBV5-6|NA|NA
TGTGCCAGCAGCCTCGGATCATGGAGGGTCCTTAGGGACTATGGCTACACCTTC
CASSLGSWRVLRDYGYTF
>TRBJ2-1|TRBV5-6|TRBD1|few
TGTGCCAGCAGCTTGGCCAGGGGGATAGGGTTCTTC
CASSLARGIGFF
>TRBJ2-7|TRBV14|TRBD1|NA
TGTGCCAGCAGCCACCGGGACAGGGGAACCTACGAGCAGTACTTC
CASSHRDRGTYEQYF
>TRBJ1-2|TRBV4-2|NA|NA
TGTGCCAGCAGCCAAGGGCGGGACCGAGGCTACACCTTC
CASSQGRDRGYTF
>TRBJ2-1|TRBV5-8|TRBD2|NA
TGTGCCAGCAGCTTGGATGGACTAGCGGGACGGGTATATGAGCAGTTCTTC
CASSLDGLAGRVYEQFF
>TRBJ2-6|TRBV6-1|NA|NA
TGTGCCAGCAGTGACAGGCAATTACTGTCTGGGGCCAACGTCCTGACTTTC
CASSDRQLLSGANVLTF
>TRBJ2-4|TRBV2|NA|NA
TGTGCCAGCAGTCCCAGGGGTACAAACATTCAGTACTTC
CASSPRGTNIQYF
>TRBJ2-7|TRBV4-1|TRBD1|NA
TGCGCCAGCAGGCCCGGCACAGGGGGCGTCTCCTACGAGCAGTACTTC
CASRPGTGGVSYEQYF
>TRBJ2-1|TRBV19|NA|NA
TGTGCCAGTAGTATCCGCCCTTCTCGGAGGCAATACAATGAGCAGTTCTTC
CASSIRPSRRQYNEQFF
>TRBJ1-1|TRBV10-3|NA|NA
TGTGCCATCACAAGCCTTTCGAACACTGAAGCTTTCTTT
CAITSLSNTEAFF
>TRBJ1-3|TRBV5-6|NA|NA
TGTGCCAGCAGCAGAGAGAACTCTGGAAACACCATATATTTT
CASSRENSGNTIYF
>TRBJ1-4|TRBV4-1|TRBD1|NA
TGCGCCAGCAGCCAGGGGACAGGGGGTGAAAAACTGTTTTTT
CASSQGTGGEKLFF
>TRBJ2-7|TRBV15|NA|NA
TGTGCCACCAGCAGAGATACCCCTAGATCCTACGAGCAGTACTTC
CATSRDTPRSYEQYF
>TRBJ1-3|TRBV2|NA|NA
TGTGCCAGCAGTGAATCGGTTTCGAGCTCTGGAAACACCATATATTTT
CASSESVSSSGNTIYF